The 17 T cell receptor beta chains listed next were all sequenced from one sample in a study of shared clonotypes between healthy human individuals. Measured with immunoSEQ multiplex PCR; TCRdb has only the in-frame clones, and not every one. The profile shows about 1.1 million clones, 70% to 80% of them singletons. Input material: memory CD4+ T cells from PBMCs. Subset defined: CD45RA-negative fraction. These receptors came from a man younger than 30 in good health. Some clones in this sample may be carry-over from other donors' samples.

This chain connects TRBV20-1 to TRBJ2-1; D ambiguous. Germline V gene data show CDR1 as DFQATT and CDR2 as SNEGSKA (reference sequence). CDR3 size: 11 residues. V gave up 2 bases and J gave up 10 bases, with 9 bases separating them. CDR3 region: CSARRNWEQFF. The CDR3 coding sequence is TGCAGTGCTAGACGAAACTGGGAGCAGTTCTTC.

This clone was observed a single time. The chain employs TRBV6-5 and TRBJ2-7, with D unresolved. Per the germline V gene, CDR1 is MNHEY and CDR2 is SVGAGI. The CDR3 runs to 14 residues. V shed 6 bases and J shed 0 bases, with 12 bases lying between them. The chain's CDR3 is CASSPFGFSYEQYF. For the CDR3, the DNA is TGTGCCAGCAGCCCATTCGGGTTCTCCTACGAGCAGTACTTC.

The chain recombines TRBV11-2 with TRBJ2-6, with D maybe TRBD2 (5 bases). This CDR3 region has 15 residues. Germline CDR1 and CDR2: SGHAT and FQNNGV. Trimming shortened V by 5 bases and J by 4 bases, and 12 bases separated the two germline ends. The CDR3 loop reads CASSPAWEGANVLTF. The CDR3 DNA reads TGTGCCAGCAGCCCGGCCTGGGAGGGGGCCAACGTCCTGACTTTC.

This chain joins TRBV28 and TRBJ1-5; D gene ambiguous. V was clipped by 8 bases and J by 9 bases, with 17 bases between them. Germline lookup yields CDR1 MDHEN and CDR2 SYDVKM. CDR3 length equals 13 residues. The CDR3 sequence is CASQVGRNRPQHF. The CDR3 bases are TGTGCCAGCCAGGTAGGGCGGAACCGGCCCCAGCATTTT.

The chain carries TRBV4-1 and TRBJ1-2, with 8 bases fitting TRBD1. CDR1 MGHRA and CDR2 YSYEKL come from the germline V gene. There are 14 residues in the CDR3. With 1 base clipped from V and 8 bases from J, the junction kept 6 bases outside the gene matches. The CDR3 loop reads CASSQVSQGAGYTF. CDR3 nucleotide sequence: TGCGCCAGCAGCCAAGTTTCCCAGGGGGCGGGCTACACCTTC.

This clone was seen ten or more times. CDR3 DNA sequence: TGTGCCAGCAGCCACGACAGGGCGCAGGGCTACACCTTC. This gives the protein CASSHDRAQGYTF. This sequence joins TRBV5-4 and TRBJ1-2, with 7 bases lining up with TRBD1. Losses at the gene ends were 4 bases for V and 8 bases for J; bases not matched to a gene: 8. Germline loops: CDR1 SGHNT, CDR2 YYREEE (reference sequence). The CDR3 totals 13 residues.

There are many counts of this clone. The V call is TRBV5-6, the J call TRBJ2-4; D is uncertain. Germline CDR1 SGHDT, CDR2 YYEEEE. Between the trimmed V and J ends, which lost 2 bases and 0 bases, there was a span of 3 bases. This CDR3 has 13 amino acids. CDR3 region: CASSFTAKNIQYF. As DNA, the CDR3 is TGTGCCAGCAGCTTTACAGCCAAAAACATTCAGTACTTC.

The table lists this clone with a count of one. The chain couples TRBV30 to TRBJ2-5; D uncertain. The V and J ends lost 6 bases and 5 bases respectively, with 16 bases between them. The CDR3 has 13 residues. In germline, CDR1 is GTSNPN, CDR2 SVGIG (reference sequence). This CDR3 is CACSATQEETQYF. CDR3 DNA sequence: TGTGCCTGTTCAGCGACGCAGGAGGAGACCCAGTACTTC. Filled out from reference TRBV30 and TRBJ2-5, the complete variable domain reads SQTIHQWPATLVQPVGSPLSLECTVEGTSNPNLYWYRQAAGRGLQLLFYSVGIGQISSEVPQNLSASRPQDRQFILSSKKLLLSDSGFYLCACSATQEETQYFGPGTRLLVL.

This clone was observed a handful of times. This chain joins TRBV30 and TRBJ1-5; D is uncertain. The CDR3 is 15 amino acids. The V and J ends lost 8 bases and 0 bases respectively, with 17 bases between them. CDR1 GTSNPN and CDR2 SVGIG come from the germline V gene (reference sequence). This CDR3 reads CAGGSSSNSNQPQHF. CDR3 bases: TGTGCCGGAGGATCCTCATCGAATAGCAATCAGCCCCAGCATTTT. The full variable domain, with the rest looked up from reference TRBV30 and TRBJ1-5, is SQTIHQWPATLVQPVGSPLSLECTVEGTSNPNLYWYRQAAGRGLQLLFYSVGIGQISSEVPQNLSASRPQDRQFILSSKKLLLSDSGFYLCAGGSSSNSNQPQHFGDGTRLSIL.

This chain joins TRBV29-1 and TRBJ2-1, with D perhaps matching TRBD1 (6 bases). Germline CDR1 SQVTM, CDR2 ANQGSEA. V was trimmed by 3 bases and J by 14 bases, leaving 14 bases between them. The CDR3 spans 11 residues. The CDR3 loop is CSVDNDRPKFF. The CDR3 DNA reads TGCAGCGTTGACAACGACAGGCCCAAGTTCTTC.

The chain carries TRBV30 and TRBJ2-3, with D perhaps matching TRBD1 or TRBD2 (5 bases each). Germline lookup yields CDR1 GTSNPN and CDR2 SVGIG (reference sequence). The CDR3 contains 14 residues. V was pared by 0 bases and J by 3 bases, with 10 bases between. CDR3 nucleotide sequence: TGTGCCTGGAGTGTACTAGGGGCGACAGATACGCAGTATTTT. It codes for CAWSVLGATDTQYF.

V and J are TRBV19 and TRBJ2-7, with TRBD1 matching over 8 bases. The CDR3 loop spans 14 amino acids. J lost 1 base, V lost 9 bases, and 8 bases had no gene match. Germline assignment: CDR1 LNHDA and CDR2 SQIVND (reference sequence). The CDR3 protein is CASARTGSSYEQYF. In DNA form, the CDR3 reads TGTGCCAGCGCCCGGACAGGGTCGTCCTACGAGCAGTACTTC.

This rearrangement joins TRBV5-6 to TRBJ2-5, with TRBD1 matching over 8 bases. Germline V gene data show CDR1 as SGHDT and CDR2 as YYEEEE. Trimming cost V 4 bases and J 11 bases; bases outside gene matches: 4. The CDR3 has 11 residues. CDR3: CASSRTGRQYF. CDR3 bases: TGTGCCAGCAGCCGGACAGGGCGGCAGTACTTC.

The rearrangement joins TRBV15 to TRBJ1-1; D call uncertain. Germline assignment: CDR1 LNHNV and CDR2 YYDKDF (reference sequence). This CDR3 has 12 residues. V shed 4 bases and J shed 5 bases, with 8 bases lying between them. CDR3 region: CATSKVRTEAFF. CDR3 sequence (DNA): TGTGCCACCAGCAAAGTCCGGACTGAAGCTTTCTTT.

The chain recombines TRBV7-9 with TRBJ2-2; possible D gene TRBD2, 6 bases. The V gene lost 7 bases and the J gene lost 1 base, with 13 bases spanning the gap. The CDR3 totals 15 residues. From germline, CDR1 is SEHNR and CDR2 FQNEAQ (reference sequence). CDR3 nucleotide sequence: TGTGCCAGCACCACCAATAGCGGGAACACCGGGGAGCTGTTTTTT. Protein: CASTTNSGNTGELFF.

V usage is TRBV27 and J usage is TRBJ1-5, with 8 bases that match TRBD1. The V gene end was trimmed by 4 bases and the J gene end by 9 bases; junction bases not matched to a gene: 5. The CDR3 consists of 13 residues. Germline CDR1 reads MNHEY; CDR2 reads SMNVEV (reference sequence). CDR3 in amino acids: CASSSDRAGPQHF. The DNA of the CDR3 is TGTGCCAGCAGTTCGGACAGGGCAGGGCCCCAGCATTTT.

This clone was picked up a small number of times. Other nucleotide sequences from this sample produce the same CDR3. J is TRBJ2-7 and V is TRBV30; 10 nucleotides match TRBD1. Germline assignment: CDR1 GTSNPN and CDR2 SVGIG (reference sequence). The CDR3 spans 13 residues. The V gene end was trimmed by 1 base and the J gene end by 4 bases; junction bases not matched to a gene: 1. In nucleotides, the CDR3 is TGTGCCTGGAGTGGGGACAGGGGATACGAGCAGTACTTC. Its translation: CAWSGDRGYEQYF.